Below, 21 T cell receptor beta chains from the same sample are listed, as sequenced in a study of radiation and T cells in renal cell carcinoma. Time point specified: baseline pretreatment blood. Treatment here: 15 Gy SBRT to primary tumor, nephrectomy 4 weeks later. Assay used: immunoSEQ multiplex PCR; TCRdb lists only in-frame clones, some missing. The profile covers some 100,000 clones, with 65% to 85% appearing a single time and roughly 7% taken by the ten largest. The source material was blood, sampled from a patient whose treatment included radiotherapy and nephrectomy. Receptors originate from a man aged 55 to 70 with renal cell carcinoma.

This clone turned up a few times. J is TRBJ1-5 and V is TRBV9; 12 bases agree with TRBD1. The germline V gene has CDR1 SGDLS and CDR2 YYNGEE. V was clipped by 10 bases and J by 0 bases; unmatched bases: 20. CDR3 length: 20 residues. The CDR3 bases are TGTGCCCTCAGGGGATCCCGGGACAGGGGGCACTTTTATAGCAATCAGCCCCAGCATTTT. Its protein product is CALRGSRDRGHFYSNQPQHF.

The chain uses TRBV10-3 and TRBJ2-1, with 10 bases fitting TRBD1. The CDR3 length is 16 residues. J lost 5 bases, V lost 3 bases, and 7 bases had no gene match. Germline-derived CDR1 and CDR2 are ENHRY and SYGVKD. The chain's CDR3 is CAISETDRGSNNEQFF. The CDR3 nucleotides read TGTGCCATCAGTGAAACGGACAGGGGGTCGAACAATGAGCAGTTCTTC.

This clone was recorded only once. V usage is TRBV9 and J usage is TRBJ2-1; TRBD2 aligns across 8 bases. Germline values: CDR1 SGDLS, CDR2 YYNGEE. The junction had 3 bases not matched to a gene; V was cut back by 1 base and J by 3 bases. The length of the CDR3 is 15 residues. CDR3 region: CASSVLGTSYNEQFF. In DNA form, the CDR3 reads TGTGCCAGCAGCGTACTAGGGACTAGCTACAATGAGCAGTTCTTC.

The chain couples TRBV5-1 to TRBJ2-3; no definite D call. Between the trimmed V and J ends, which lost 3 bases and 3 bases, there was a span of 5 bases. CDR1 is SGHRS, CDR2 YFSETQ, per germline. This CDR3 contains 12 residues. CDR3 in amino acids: CASSSLTDTQYF. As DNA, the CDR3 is TGCGCCAGCAGCTCCTTAACAGATACGCAGTATTTT. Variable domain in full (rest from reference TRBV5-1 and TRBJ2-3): KAGVTQTPRYLIKTRGQQVTLSCSPISGHRSVSWYQQTPGQGLQFLFEYFSETQRNKGNFPGRFSGRQFSNSRSEMNVSTLELGDSALYLCASSSLTDTQYFGPGTRLTVL.

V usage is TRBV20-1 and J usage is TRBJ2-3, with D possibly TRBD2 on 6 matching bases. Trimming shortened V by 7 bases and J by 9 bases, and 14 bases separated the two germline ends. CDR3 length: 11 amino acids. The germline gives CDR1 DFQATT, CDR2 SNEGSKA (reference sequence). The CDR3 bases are TGCAGTGGGGGGGTCGGCCGCACGCAGTATTTT. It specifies CSGGVGRTQYF.

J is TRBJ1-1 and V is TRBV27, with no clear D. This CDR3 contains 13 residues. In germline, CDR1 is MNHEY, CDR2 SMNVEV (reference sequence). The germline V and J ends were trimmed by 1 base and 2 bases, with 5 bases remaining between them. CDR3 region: CASSLWGNTEAFF. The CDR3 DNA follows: TGTGCCAGCAGTTTATGGGGAAACACTGAAGCTTTCTTT.

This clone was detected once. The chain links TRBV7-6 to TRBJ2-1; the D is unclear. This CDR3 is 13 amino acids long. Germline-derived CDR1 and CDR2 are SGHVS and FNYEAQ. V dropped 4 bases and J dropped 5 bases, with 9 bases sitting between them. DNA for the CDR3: TGTGCCAGCAGCTGGAGCGCTAACAATGAGCAGTTCTTC. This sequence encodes CASSWSANNEQFF.

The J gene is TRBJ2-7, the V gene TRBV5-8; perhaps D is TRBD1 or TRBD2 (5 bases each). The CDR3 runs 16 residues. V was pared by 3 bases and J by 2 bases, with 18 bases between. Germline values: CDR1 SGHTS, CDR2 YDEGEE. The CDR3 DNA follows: TGTGCCAGCAGCTGGGTACCGGGACGCCGAACCTACGAGCAGTACTTC. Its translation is CASSWVPGRRTYEQYF.

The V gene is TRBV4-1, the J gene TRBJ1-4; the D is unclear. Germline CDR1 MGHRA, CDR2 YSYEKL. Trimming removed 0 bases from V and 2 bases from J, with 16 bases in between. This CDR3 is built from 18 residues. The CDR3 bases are TGCGCCAGCAGCCAAGATCCTCTTACCGCCTCCACTAATGAAAAACTGTTTTTT. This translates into CASSQDPLTASTNEKLFF.

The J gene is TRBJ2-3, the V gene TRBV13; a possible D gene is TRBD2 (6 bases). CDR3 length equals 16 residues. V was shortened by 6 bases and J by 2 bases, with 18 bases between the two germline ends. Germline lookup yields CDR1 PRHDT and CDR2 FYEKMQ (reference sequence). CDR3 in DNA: TGTGCCAGCAGTACCGGAGGGACCAGATACACAGATACGCAGTATTTT. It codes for CASSTGGTRYTDTQYF.

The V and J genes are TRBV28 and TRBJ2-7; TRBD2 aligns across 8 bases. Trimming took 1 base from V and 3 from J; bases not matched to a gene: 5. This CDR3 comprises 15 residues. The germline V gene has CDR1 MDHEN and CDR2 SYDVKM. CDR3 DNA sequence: TGTGCCAGCAGTTTATCGGTAGCGGGATACTACGAGCAGTACTTC. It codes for CASSLSVAGYYEQYF.

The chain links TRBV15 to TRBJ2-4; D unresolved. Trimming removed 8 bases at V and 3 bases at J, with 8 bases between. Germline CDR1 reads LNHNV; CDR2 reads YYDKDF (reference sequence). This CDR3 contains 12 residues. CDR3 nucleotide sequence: TGTGCCACCGGGGTGAGCAAAAACATTCAGTACTTC. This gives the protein CATGVSKNIQYF. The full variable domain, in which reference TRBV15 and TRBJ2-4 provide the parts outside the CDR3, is DAMVIQNPRYQVTQFGKPVTLSCSQTLNHNVMYWYQQKSSQAPKLLFHYYDKDFNNEADTPDNFQSRRPNTSFCFLDIRSPGLGDTAMYLCATGVSKNIQYFGAGTRLSVL.

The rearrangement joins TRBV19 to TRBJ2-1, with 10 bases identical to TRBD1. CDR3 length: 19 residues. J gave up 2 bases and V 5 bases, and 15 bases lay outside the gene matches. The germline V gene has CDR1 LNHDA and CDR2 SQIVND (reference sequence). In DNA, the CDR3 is TGTGCCAGTAGTGCGCTGACAGGGGGCAAGGGACGGGCCTACAATGAGCAGTTCTTC. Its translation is CASSALTGGKGRAYNEQFF.

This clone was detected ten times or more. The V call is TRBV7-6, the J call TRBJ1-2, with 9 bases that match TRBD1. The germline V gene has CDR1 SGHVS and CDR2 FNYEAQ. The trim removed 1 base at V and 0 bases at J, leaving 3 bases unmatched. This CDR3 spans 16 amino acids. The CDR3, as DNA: TGTGCCAGCAGCTTAGAGACAGGGGGAACTAACTATGGCTACACCTTC. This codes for CASSLETGGTNYGYTF.

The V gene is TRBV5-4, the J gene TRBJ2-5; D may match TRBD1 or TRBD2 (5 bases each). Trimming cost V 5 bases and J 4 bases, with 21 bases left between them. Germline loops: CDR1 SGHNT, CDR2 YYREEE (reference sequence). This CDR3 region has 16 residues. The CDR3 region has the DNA TGTGCCAGCAGTACCCCCGGGACCGGCCTCCGAGAGACCCAGTACTTC. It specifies CASSTPGTGLRETQYF. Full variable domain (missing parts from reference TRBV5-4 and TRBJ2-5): ETGVTQSPTHLIKTRGQQVTLRCSSQSGHNTVSWYQQALGQGPQFIFQYYREEENGRGNFPPRFSGLQFPNYSSELNVNALELDDSALYLCASSTPGTGLRETQYFGPGTRLLVL.

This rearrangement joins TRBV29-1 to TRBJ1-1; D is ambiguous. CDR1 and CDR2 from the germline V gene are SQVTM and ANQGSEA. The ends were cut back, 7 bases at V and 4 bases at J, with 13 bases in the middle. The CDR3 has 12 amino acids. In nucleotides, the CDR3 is TGCAGCGCTTCTGGGTTGGGCACTGAAGCTTTCTTT. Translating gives CSASGLGTEAFF.

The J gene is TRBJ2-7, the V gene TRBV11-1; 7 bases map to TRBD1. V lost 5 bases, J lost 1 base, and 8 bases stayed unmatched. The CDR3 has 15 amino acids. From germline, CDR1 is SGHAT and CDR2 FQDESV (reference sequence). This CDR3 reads CASSLRQGFSYEQYF. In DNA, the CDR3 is TGTGCCAGCAGCCTTAGACAGGGATTTTCCTACGAGCAGTACTTC.

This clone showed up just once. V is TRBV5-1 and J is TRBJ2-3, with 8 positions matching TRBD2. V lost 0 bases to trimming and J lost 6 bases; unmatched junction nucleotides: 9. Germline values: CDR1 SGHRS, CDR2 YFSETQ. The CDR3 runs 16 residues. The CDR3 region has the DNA TGCGCCAGCAGCTTGGTGATGGCGGGAGGAGGGGATACGCAGTATTTT. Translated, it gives CASSLVMAGGGDTQYF.

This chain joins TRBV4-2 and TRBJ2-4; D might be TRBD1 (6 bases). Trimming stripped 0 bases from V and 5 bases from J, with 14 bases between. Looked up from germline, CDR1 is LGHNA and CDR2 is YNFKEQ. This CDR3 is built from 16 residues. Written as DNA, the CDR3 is TGTGCCAGCAGCCAAGATTTATCAGGGGCGCAAAACATTCAGTACTTC. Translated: CASSQDLSGAQNIQYF.

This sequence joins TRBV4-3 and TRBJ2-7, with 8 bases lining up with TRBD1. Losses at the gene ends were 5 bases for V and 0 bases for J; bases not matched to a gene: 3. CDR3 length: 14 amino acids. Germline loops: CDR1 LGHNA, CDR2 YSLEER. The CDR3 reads CASSTDRGSYEQYF. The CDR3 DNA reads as TGCGCCAGCAGCACCGACAGGGGCTCCTACGAGCAGTACTTC.

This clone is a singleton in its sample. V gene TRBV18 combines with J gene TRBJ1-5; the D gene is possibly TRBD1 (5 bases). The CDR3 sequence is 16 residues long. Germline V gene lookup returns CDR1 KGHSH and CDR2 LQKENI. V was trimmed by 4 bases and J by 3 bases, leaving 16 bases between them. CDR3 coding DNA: TGTGCCAGCTCACGATCCGGGGGATTCGACAATCAGCCCCAGCATTTT. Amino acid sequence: CASSRSGGFDNQPQHF.